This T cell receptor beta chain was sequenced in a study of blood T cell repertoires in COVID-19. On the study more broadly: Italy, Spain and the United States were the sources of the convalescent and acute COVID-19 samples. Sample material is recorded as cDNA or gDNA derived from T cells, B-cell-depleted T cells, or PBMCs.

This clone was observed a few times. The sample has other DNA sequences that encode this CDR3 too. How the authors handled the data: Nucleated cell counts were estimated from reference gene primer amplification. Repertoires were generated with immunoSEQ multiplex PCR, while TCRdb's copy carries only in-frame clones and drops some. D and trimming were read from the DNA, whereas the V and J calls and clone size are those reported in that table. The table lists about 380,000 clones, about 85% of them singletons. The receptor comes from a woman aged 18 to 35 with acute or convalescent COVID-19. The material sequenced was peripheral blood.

In nucleotides, the CDR3 is TGCGCCAGCAGCTTGGAAGGGACAGGGTATGAAAAACTGTTTTTT. It codes for CASSLEGTGYEKLFF. This sequence joins TRBV5-1 and TRBJ1-4; TRBD1 matches at 9 bases. Germline loops: CDR1 SGHRS, CDR2 YFSETQ. V lost 0 bases and J lost 6; bases outside the gene matches: 3. The CDR3 runs to 15 residues. The full variable domain, its missing parts supplied by reference TRBV5-1 and TRBJ1-4, is KAGVTQTPRYLIKTRGQQVTLSCSPISGHRSVSWYQQTPGQGLQFLFEYFSETQRNKGNFPGRFSGRQFSNSRSEMNVSTLELGDSALYLCASSLEGTGYEKLFFGSGTQLSVL.